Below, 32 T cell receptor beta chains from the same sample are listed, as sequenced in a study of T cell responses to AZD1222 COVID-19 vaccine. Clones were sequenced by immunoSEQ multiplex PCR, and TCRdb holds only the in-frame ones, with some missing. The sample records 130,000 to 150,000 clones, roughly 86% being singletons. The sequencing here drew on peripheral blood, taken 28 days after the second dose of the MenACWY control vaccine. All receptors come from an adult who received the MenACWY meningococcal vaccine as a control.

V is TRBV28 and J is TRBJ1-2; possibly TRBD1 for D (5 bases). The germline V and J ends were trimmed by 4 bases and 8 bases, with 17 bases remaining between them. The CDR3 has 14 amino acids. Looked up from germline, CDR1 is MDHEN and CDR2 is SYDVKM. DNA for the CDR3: TGTGCCAGCAGTTCCCTCACAGGCAGAGGAGGCTACACCTTC. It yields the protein CASSSLTGRGGYTF.

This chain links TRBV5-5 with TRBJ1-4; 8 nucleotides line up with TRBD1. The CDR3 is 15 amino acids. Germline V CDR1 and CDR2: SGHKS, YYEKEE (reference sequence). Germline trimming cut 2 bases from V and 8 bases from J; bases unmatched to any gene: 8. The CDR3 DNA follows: TGTGCCAGCAGCTTCTTCGGACAGGGAGACGAAAAACTGTTTTTT. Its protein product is CASSFFGQGDEKLFF.

CDR3 coding DNA: TGTGCCAGCAGCCCCAGGGAGAGCTCCACAGATACGCAGTATTTT. Amino acid sequence: CASSPRESSTDTQYF. The chain combines TRBV14 with TRBJ2-3; D is tentatively TRBD1 or TRBD2 (5 bases each). CDR1 and CDR2 (germline): SGHDN, FVKESK. CDR3 size: 15 residues. Trimming removed 4 bases at V and 2 bases at J, with 13 bases between.

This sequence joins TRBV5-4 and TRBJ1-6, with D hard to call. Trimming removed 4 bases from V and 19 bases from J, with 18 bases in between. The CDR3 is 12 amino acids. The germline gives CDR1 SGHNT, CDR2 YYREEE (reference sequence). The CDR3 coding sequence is TGTGCCAGCAGCAAGGACGGTCCCGTCTGGCACTTT. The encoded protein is CASSKDGPVWHF.

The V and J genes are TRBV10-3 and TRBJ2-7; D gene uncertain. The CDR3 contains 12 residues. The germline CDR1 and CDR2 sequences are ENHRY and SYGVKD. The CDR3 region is CALPGRTYEQYF. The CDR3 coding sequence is TGTGCGCTACCGGGCCGCACCTACGAGCAGTACTTC.

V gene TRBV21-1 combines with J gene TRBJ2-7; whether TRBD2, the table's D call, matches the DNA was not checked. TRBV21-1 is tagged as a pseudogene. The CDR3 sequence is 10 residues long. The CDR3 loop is CASSRREQYF. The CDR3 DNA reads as TGTGCCAGCAGCAGGAGAGAGCAGTACTTC.

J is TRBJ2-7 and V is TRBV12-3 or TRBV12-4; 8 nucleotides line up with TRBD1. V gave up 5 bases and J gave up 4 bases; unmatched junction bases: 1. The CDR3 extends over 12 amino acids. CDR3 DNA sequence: TGTGCCAGCAGTAGGACAGGGTACGAGCAGTACTTC. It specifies CASSRTGYEQYF.

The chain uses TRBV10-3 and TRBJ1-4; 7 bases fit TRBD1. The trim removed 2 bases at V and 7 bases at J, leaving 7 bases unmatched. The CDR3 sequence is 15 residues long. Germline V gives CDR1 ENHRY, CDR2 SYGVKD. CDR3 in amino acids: CAISENRQGGEKLFF. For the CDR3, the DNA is TGTGCCATCAGTGAGAACCGACAGGGTGGTGAAAAACTGTTTTTT.

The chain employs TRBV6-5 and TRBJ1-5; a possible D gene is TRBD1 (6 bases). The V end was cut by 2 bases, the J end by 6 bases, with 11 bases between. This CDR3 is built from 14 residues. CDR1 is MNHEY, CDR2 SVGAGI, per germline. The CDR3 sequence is CASSYRGKGQPQHF. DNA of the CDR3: TGTGCCAGCAGTTACAGGGGGAAAGGTCAGCCCCAGCATTTT.

The CDR3 DNA is TGCGCCAGCAGCCAAGAGGGGGCCCTTAATGAAAAACTGTTTTTT. Its protein product is CASSQEGALNEKLFF. V gene TRBV4-1 combines with J gene TRBJ1-4, with D possibly TRBD1 on 6 matching bases. V was cut by 0 bases and J by 4 bases, with 9 bases left in between. The CDR3 sequence is 15 residues long. In germline, CDR1 is MGHRA, CDR2 YSYEKL.

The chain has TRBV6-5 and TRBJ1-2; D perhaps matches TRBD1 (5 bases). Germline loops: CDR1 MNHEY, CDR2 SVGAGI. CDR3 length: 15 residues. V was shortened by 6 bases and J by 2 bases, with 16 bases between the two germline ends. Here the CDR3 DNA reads TGTGCCAGCAGAGACAGTCTGGCACCGAACTATGGCTACACCTTC. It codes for CASRDSLAPNYGYTF.

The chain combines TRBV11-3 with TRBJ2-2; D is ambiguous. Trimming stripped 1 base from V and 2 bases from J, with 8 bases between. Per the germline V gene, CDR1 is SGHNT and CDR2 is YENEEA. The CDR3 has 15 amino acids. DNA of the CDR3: TGTGCCAGCAGCTTAGGGACCTTTAACACCGGGGAGCTGTTTTTT. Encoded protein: CASSLGTFNTGELFF.

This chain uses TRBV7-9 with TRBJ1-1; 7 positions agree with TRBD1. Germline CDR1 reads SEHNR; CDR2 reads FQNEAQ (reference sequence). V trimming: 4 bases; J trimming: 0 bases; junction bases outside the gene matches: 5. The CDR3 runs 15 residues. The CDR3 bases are TGTGCCAGCAGCTCCTGGGGACAGTTGAACACTGAAGCTTTCTTT. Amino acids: CASSSWGQLNTEAFF. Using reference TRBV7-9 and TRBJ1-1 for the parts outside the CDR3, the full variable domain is DTGVSQNPRHKITKRGQNVTFRCDPISEHNRLYWYRQTLGQGPEFLTYFQNEAQLEKSRLLSDRFSAERPKGSFSTLEIQRTEQGDSAMYLCASSSWGQLNTEAFFGQGTRLTVV.

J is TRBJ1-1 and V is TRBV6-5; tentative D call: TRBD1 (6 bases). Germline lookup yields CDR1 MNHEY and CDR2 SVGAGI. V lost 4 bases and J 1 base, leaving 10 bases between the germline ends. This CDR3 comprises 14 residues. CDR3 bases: TGTGCCAGCAGTTGGGACACACCGAACACTGAAGCTTTCTTT. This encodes CASSWDTPNTEAFF.

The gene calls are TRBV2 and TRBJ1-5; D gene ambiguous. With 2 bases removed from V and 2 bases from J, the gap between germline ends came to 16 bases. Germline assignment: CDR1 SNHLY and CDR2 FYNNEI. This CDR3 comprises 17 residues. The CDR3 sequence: CASSESVGMRGNQPQHF. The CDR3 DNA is TGTGCCAGCAGTGAATCAGTTGGAATGCGGGGCAATCAGCCCCAGCATTTT.

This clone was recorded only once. CDR3 in DNA: TGTGCCAGTAGTATAACGATGAACACTGAAGCTTTCTTT. Its translation is CASSITMNTEAFF. V and J are TRBV19 and TRBJ1-1; no clear D gene. Trimming took 2 bases from V and 0 from J, leaving 4 bases between them. Germline-derived CDR1 and CDR2 are LNHDA and SQIVND (reference sequence). The CDR3 covers 13 residues.

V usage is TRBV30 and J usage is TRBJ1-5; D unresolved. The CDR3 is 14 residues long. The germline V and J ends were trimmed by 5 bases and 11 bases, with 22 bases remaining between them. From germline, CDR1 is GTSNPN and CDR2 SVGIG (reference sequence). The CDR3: CAWGSGRRESAQHF. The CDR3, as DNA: TGTGCCTGGGGCTCTGGCAGGCGGGAGTCAGCCCAGCATTTT.

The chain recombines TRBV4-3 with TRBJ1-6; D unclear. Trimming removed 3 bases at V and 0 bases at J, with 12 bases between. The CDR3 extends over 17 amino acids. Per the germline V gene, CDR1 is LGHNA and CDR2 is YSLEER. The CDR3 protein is CASSQSAFGSYNSPLHF. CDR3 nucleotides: TGCGCCAGCAGCCAGAGCGCGTTCGGCTCCTATAATTCACCCCTCCACTTT.

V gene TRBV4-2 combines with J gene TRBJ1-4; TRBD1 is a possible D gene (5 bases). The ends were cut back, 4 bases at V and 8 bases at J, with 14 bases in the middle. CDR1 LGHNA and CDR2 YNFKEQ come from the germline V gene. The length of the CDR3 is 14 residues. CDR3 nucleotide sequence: TGTGCCAGCAGCCCACCGATGGGGGGGGAAAAACTGTTTTTT. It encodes CASSPPMGGEKLFF.

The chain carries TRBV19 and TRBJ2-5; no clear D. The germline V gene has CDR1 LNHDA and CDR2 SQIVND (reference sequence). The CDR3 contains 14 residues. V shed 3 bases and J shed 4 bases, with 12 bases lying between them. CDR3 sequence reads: CASSMELSRETQYF. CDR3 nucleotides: TGTGCCAGTAGTATGGAACTATCCCGAGAGACCCAGTACTTC.

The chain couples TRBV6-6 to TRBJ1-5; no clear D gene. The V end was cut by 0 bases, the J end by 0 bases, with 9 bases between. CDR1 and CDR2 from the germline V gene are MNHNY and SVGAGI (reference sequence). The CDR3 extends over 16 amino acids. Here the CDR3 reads CASSYSPTGSNQPQHF. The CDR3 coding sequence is TGTGCCAGCAGTTACTCACCAACGGGTAGCAATCAGCCCCAGCATTTT.

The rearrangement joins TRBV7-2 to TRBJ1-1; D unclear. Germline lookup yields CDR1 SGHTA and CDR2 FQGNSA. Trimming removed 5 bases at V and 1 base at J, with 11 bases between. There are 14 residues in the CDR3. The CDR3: CASSPERSNTEAFF. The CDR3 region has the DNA TGTGCCAGCAGCCCTGAAAGGTCGAACACTGAAGCTTTCTTT.

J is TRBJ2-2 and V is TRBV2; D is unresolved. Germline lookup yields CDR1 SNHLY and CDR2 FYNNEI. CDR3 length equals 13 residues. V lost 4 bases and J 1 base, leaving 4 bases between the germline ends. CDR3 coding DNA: TGTGCCAGCAGTGGGCAGAACACCGGGGAGCTGTTTTTT. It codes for CASSGQNTGELFF.

CDR3 coding DNA: TGTGCCATCAGGGAGACCAAGGGGGCCAACACTGAAGCTTTCTTT. It codes for CAIRETKGANTEAFF. The chain uses TRBV10-3 and TRBJ1-1; 7 bases fit TRBD1. The trim removed 6 bases at V and 2 bases at J, leaving 9 bases unmatched. Germline CDR1 ENHRY, CDR2 SYGVKD. The CDR3 is 15 amino acids.

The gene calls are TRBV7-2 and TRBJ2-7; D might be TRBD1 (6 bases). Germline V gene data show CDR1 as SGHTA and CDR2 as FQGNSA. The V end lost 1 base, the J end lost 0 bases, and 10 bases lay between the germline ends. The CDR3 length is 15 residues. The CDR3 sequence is CASSLETGISYEQYF. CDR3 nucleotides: TGTGCCAGCAGCTTAGAAACAGGGATCTCCTACGAGCAGTACTTC. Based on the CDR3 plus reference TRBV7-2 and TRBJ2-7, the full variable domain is GAGVSQSPSNKVTEKGKDVELRCDPISGHTALYWYRQSLGQGLEFLIYFQGNSAPDKSGLPSDRFSAERTGGSVSTLTIQRTQQEDSAVYLCASSLETGISYEQYFGPGTRLTVT.

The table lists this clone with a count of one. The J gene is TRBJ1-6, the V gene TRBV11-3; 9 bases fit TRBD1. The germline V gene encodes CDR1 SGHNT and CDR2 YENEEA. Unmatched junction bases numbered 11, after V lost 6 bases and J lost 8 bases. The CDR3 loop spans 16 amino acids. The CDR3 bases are TGTGCCAGCAGATCCCCGGGACAGGGAGGTTATTCACCCCTCCACTTT. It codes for CASRSPGQGGYSPLHF.

The CDR3: CASSPDRGEGQPQHF. CDR3 DNA sequence: TGCGCCAGCAGCCCGGATCGGGGGGAGGGCCAGCCCCAGCATTTT. The chain combines TRBV5-1 with TRBJ1-5, with TRBD1 as a possible D gene (5 bases). CDR3 length: 15 residues. Trimming removed 4 bases from V and 7 bases from J, with 18 bases in between. Germline CDR1 and CDR2: SGHRS and YFSETQ. The complete variable domain, with remaining parts taken from reference TRBV5-1 and TRBJ1-5, reads KAGVTQTPRYLIKTRGQQVTLSCSPISGHRSVSWYQQTPGQGLQFLFEYFSETQRNKGNFPGRFSGRQFSNSRSEMNVSTLELGDSALYLCASSPDRGEGQPQHFGDGTRLSIL.

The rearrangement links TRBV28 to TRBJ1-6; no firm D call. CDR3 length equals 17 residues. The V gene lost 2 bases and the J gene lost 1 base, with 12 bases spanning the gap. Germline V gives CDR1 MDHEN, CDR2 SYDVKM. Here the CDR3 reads CASSLGGRGSYNSPLHF. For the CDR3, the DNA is TGTGCCAGCAGTTTAGGAGGGCGGGGATCCTATAATTCACCCCTCCACTTT. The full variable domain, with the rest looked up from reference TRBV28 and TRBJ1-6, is DVKVTQSSRYLVKRTGEKVFLECVQDMDHENMFWYRQDPGLGLRLIYFSYDVKMKEKGDIPEGYSVSREKKERFSLILESASTNQTSMYLCASSLGGRGSYNSPLHFGNGTRLTVT.

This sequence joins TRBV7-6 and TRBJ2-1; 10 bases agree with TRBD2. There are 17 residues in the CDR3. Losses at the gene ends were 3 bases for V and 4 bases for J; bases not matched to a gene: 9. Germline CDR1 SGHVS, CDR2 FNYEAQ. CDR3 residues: CASSFQSRLAGYNEQFF. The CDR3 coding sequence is TGTGCCAGCAGCTTTCAGTCTCGACTAGCGGGTTACAATGAGCAGTTCTTC.

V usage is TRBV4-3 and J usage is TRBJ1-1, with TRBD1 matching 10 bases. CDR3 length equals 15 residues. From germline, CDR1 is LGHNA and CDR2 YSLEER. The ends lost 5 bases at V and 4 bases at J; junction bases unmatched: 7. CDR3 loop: CASSGSRTGGTEAFF. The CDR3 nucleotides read TGCGCCAGCAGCGGAAGTAGGACAGGGGGCACTGAAGCTTTCTTT.

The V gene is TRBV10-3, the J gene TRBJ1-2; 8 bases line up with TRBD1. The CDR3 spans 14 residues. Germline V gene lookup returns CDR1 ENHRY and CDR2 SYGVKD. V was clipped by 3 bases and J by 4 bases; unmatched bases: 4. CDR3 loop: CAISDQGATYGYTF. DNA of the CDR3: TGTGCCATCAGTGATCAGGGGGCTACCTATGGCTACACCTTC.

CDR3: CASSHRTGGSSGANVLTF. In nucleotides, the CDR3 is TGTGCCAGCAGTCATCGGACTGGGGGGAGCTCTGGGGCCAACGTCCTGACTTTC. V and J are TRBV6-2 or TRBV6-3 and TRBJ2-6; D is possibly TRBD2 (6 bases). V lost 5 bases and J 0 bases, leaving 17 bases between the germline ends. The CDR3 covers 18 residues. Germline CDR1 and CDR2: MNHEY and SVGEGT.